This T cell receptor beta chain was found in a study of shared clonotypes between healthy human individuals. When replicate PCRs were run on sorted subsets, they used roughly 0.2 ug DNA, about 31,000 T cell genomes. The repertoire was sequenced with immunoSEQ multiplex PCR; TCRdb's copy has only in-frame clones and lacks some. The table shows about 380,000 clones, with about 96% occurring only once. Study conclusions and caveats: Unshared clonotypes carried lower generation probabilities than those common to all four donors. Though the depth was large, rarefaction showed that sorted-subset sequencing was incomplete.

Note on this clone: Its antigen is unidentified.

The CDR3 sequence is 13 residues long. The V end was cut by 7 bases, the J end by 2 bases, with 11 bases between. Germline V gives CDR1 SNHLY, CDR2 FYNNEI. J is TRBJ2-5 and V is TRBV2; either TRBD1 or TRBD2 may supply D (6 bases each). The TCR was taken from a man aged 25 to 40 in good health. Sequencing was done on a sample of memory CD8+ T cells sorted from blood. Subset specified: CD45RO+ cells pooled with CCR7-negative TemRA cells. The CDR3 sequence is CASMGGPQETQYF. The DNA for the CDR3 is TGTGCCAGCATGGGGGGCCCGCAAGAGACCCAGTACTTC.